This T cell receptor (beta chain) came from a study of identical twins listed by TCRdb under 2016. About the full investigation: TCR alpha and beta repertoires from monozygotic twins, unrelated adults of various ages and cord blood were deep-sequenced to test whether fetal clonotypes persist. To rule out contamination, replicate twin experiments were performed at different times with different library preparation protocols.

The CDR3 covers 17 residues, taking in both the cysteine and the phenylalanine. The retained sequence is limited to the CDR3, 51 bases, with the frame set at the first base. The germline V gene specifies SGHTA as CDR1 and FQGNSA as CDR2. V is cut back by 5 bases and J by 7 bases, with 12 bases in the junction unmatched. Only healthy Caucasian donors were included. The twin cohort comprised three pairs of female monozygotic twins, all aged roughly 18 to 30 years. Positive isolation kits from Invitrogen were used to isolate CD4+ and CD8+ T cell populations. General conclusions and limits of the study: Invariant T cells such as MAIT and iNKT could partly confound zero-insertion analyses, though diverse VJ usage argued against this for most clonotypes. Recombination models systematically underestimated out-of-frame TCR alpha sharing in monozygotic twins but agreed with sharing between unrelated individuals. Compared with coincidental sharing between unrelated individuals, out-of-frame TCR alpha sequences shared between twins had an excess of sequences with low generation probability. Fewer insertions were carried by abundant cord blood beta clonotypes, a similar but weaker trend appeared in young adult naive repertoires, and no such trend appeared in memory repertoires. The excess sharing between twins in beta out-of-frame sequences was weaker because fewer shared sequences reduced the signal-to-noise ratio. Because the same donors could not be followed over many years, conclusions were based on cross-sectional statistical analysis.

The library was generated by 5' RACE. Sequencing was performed on an Illumina HiSeq 2000. Template switching introduced a universal primer binding site; the final cDNA contained a unique molecular identifier, enabling accurate counting of TCR cDNA molecules. Specific primers in the conserved constant-segment region were used to synthesize first-strand cDNA for the TCR alpha and beta chains. To control for contamination, each cDNA library was double barcoded with a SMART-Mk sample barcode plus Illumina barcodes. TruSeq adapter sequences, together with Illumina sample barcodes, were added in two successive PCR steps. The TCR alpha and beta cDNA libraries were sequenced on the Illumina HiSeq platform using custom primers. In the original analysis: Unique molecular identifiers were extracted from raw reads with MiGEC, and CDR3 positions were determined with MiXCR. Recombination models were inferred per individual with the repgenHMM and IGoR tools using an EM algorithm. Shared clonotypes were analyzed with the tcR package in R, and sharing was normalized by the product of cloneset sizes. To study raw recombination without the effects of thymic and clonal selection, out-of-frame nonproductive sequences were analyzed. TCRdb's own reprocessing of the public reads used fastp at Q25 and MiXCR and kept productive beta chains. CDR3 protein duplicates are merged, each entry listing the most common genes and DNA. The V and J calls come from TCRdb's annotation, not from the publication. In all, the sample holds 500,000 to 600,000 distinct CDR3 sequences, and around 20% of those were seen once. Around 0.9% of the sample is taken by the ten largest.

Worth noting for this clonotype: The antigen it recognizes is unknown. The sample holds no much larger clone one base away, and base qualities are not on file.

The sample also formed part of further work on T cells expressing NK-cell markers. Per that second paper: Three sorted T-cell subsets (CD3+CD56+NKG2C+, CD3+CD56+NKG2C- and CD3+CD56-NKG2C+) from under 10 donors had their TCR beta-chain repertoires profiled. Among the eight sequenced donors, seven were HCMV-seropositive and one was HCMV-seronegative. To restrict sorting to alphabetaTCR-expressing T cells, an anti-gammadeltaTCR antibody was added in several experiments. In more than five donors, the dominant CD3+CD56+NKG2C+ clonotypes were found to rank among the top 10 CD8+ clonotypes and to make up 1.0-7.0% of CD8+ T cells. Those dominant clonotypes were again the most abundant among CD3+CD56-NKG2C+ cells in a few donors, at roughly 28.3-65%. Whether the expanded NKG2C-expressing T cell clones were specific for HCMV antigens remained unclear. The study sequenced eight donors, all healthy volunteers chosen at random: three men and five women. HCMV-specific IgG was detected in serum with a commercial ELISA kit to determine HCMV serostatus. Reads were demultiplexed and grouped by UMI with MIGEC, and clonotypes were assembled and quantified with MiTCR. Only TCR cDNA sequences supported by at least two reads were kept to exclude erroneous sequences. The tcR package was used for downstream repertoire analysis, and clonotypes were matched between fractions using CDR3 nucleotide sequence together with V segment. VDJmatch was used to annotate antigen specificity against VDJdb, with one amino acid substitution allowed in CDR3.

The sequenced sample was CD4+ T cells sorted from blood. The sequence came from a woman under 30 in good health. Rearrangement joined TRBV7-2 to TRBJ2-1, and TRBD2 matches 12 of the central bases. CDR3 region: CASSNRLAGERGNEQFF. The bases read TGTGCCAGCAGCAATAGACTAGCGGGAGAAAGGGGGAATGAGCAGTTCTTC.